A single sample gave rise to the 5 T cell receptor beta chains below, sequenced in a study of blood T cell repertoires in COVID-19. The repertoire was sequenced with immunoSEQ multiplex PCR; TCRdb's copy has only in-frame clones and lacks some. Of about 270,000 clones in the sample, around 86% were seen once. The sample consisted of peripheral blood. The receptors were sampled from a woman aged 55-75 years who had recovered from COVID-19.

V and J are TRBV2 and TRBJ2-5, with no clear D. The CDR3 spans 12 residues. Trimming removed 3 bases at V and 7 bases at J, with 9 bases between. The germline V gene encodes CDR1 SNHLY and CDR2 FYNNEI. The CDR3 DNA reads TGTGCCAGCAGTGACACCCCGCGGACCCAGTACTTC. It yields the protein CASSDTPRTQYF.

As for this clone: Other DNA variants within this sample encode the same CDR3. The gene calls are TRBV7-3 and TRBJ1-1, with D unresolved. CDR1 and CDR2 from the germline V gene are SGHTA and FQGTGA. This CDR3 spans 13 amino acids. V was shortened by 0 bases and J by 3 bases, with 5 bases between the two germline ends. In DNA, the CDR3 is TGTGCCAGCAGCTTAACAGGAGACACTGAAGCTTTCTTT. Translation gives CASSLTGDTEAFF.

The rearrangement uses TRBV10-3 and TRBJ2-3, with 10 bases that match TRBD2. Germline V CDR1 and CDR2: ENHRY, SYGVKD. There are 16 residues in the CDR3. J lost 5 bases, V lost 5 bases, and 10 bases had no gene match. For the CDR3, the DNA is TGTGCCATCAGTTACGGGAGCGGGGGGGCCAAAGATACGCAGTATTTT. Protein sequence: CAISYGSGGAKDTQYF.

The V call is TRBV5-1, the J call TRBJ2-1; TRBD2 agrees at 7 bases. Trimming at V came to 0 bases and at J to 9 bases, leaving 6 bases not matched to a gene. In germline, CDR1 is SGHRS, CDR2 YFSETQ. This CDR3 is 14 amino acids long. CDR3 nucleotide sequence: TGCGCCAGCAGCTTGGGGGCGGGGAGGGGTGAGCAGTTCTTC. It translates to CASSLGAGRGEQFF.

The sample holds one count of this clone. V and J are TRBV5-5 and TRBJ1-2; D call uncertain. The V gene's germline CDR1 is SGHKS and CDR2 YYEKEE (reference sequence). Trimming left V 2 bases short and J 2 bases short, with 10 bases between. The CDR3 has 14 residues. The CDR3, as DNA: TGTGCCAGCAGCTTCGGCGGACTAAACTATGGCTACACCTTC. Its protein product is CASSFGGLNYGYTF.